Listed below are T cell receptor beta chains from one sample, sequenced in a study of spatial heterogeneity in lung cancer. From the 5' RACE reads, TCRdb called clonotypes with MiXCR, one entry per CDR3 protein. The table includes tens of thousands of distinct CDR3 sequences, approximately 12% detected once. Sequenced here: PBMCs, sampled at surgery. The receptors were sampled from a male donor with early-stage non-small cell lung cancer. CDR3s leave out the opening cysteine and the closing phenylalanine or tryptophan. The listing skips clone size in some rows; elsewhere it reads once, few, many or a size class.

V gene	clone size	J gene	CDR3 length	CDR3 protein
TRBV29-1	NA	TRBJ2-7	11	SVPRTGNYEQY
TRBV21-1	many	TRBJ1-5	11	ASRADSNQPQH
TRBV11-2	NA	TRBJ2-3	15	ASSLDPPTSGRDTQY
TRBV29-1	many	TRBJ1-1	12	SAVEQGANTEAF
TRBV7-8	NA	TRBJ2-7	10	ASSLDLTEQY
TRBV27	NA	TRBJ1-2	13	ASSFRGEIDYGYT
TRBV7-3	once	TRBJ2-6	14	ASSFDASSGANVLT
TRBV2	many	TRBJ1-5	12	ASSLLGSNQPQH
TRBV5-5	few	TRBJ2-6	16	ASSSTSGVPPGANVLT
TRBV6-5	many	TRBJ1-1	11	ASSDPLGPWTF
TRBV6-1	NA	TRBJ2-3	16	ASSELAGGRRSTDTQY
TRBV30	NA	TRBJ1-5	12	AWSRGQGDQPQH
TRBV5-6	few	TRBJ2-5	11	ASSQQVTETQY
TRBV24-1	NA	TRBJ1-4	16	ATSDLRGGSATNEKLF
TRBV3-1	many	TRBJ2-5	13	ASSPLGDSQETQY
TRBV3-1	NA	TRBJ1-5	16	ASSQVVQGQRKNQPQH
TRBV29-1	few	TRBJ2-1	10	SPALRDSGQF
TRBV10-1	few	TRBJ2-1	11	ASSDPPDNEQF
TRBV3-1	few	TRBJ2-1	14	ASSQVREGGSTEQF
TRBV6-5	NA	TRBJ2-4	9	ASIGGNIQY
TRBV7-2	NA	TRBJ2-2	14	ASSLTQRDNTGELF
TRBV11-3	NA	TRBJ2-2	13	ASSFRAAGFGELF
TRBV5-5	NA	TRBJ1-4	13	ASSGSTGNNEKLF
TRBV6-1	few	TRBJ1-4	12	ASRTGGTNEKLF
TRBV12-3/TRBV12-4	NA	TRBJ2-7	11	ASKRRSDDEQY
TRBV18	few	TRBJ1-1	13	ASSPLVTINTEAF
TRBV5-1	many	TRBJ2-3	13	ASSFLSGGTDTQY
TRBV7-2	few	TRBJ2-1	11	ASSQDFYNEQF
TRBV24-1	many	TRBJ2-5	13	ATSEGTGGRETQY
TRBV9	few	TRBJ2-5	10	ASKGSQETQY
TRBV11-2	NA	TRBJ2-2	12	AKGGDQTTGELF
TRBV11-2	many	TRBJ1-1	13	ASSLALLGGFEAF
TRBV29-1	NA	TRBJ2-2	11	SVVEGSTGELF
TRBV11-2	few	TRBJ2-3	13	ASSHHPGGTDTQY
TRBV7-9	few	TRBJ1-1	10	ASSEQHTEAF
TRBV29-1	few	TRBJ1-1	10	SVGSLDAEAF
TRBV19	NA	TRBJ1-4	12	ASTPLNRGEKLF
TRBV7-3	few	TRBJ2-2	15	ASSLTSGRTSTGELF
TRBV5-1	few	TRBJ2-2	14	ASSFGTGVTTGELF
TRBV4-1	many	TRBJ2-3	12	ASSPGTRRDTQY
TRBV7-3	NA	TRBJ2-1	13	ASSLIRGRDNEQF
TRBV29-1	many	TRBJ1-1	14	SVEGASGQPNTEAF
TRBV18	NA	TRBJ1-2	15	ASSPNLPNLGQDGYT
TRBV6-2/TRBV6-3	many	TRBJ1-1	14	ASSYPRGGVNTEAF
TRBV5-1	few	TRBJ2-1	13	ASSLERGSYNEQF
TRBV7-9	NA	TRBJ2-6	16	ASSQTLQAWAGANVLT
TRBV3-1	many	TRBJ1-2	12	ASSQDRVHYGYT
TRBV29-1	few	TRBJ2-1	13	SVEEGVSSYNEQF
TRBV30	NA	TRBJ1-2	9	AWIKGYGYT
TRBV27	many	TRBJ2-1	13	ASSLDRGLYNEQF
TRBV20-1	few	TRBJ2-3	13	SARGQGAFTDTQY
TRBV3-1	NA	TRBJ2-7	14	ASSSGLPGSVYEQY
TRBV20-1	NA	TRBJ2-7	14	SASSGGREPTYEQY
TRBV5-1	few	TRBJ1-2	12	ASSLEGRNYGYT
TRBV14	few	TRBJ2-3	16	ASSHLRGDLRSTDTQY